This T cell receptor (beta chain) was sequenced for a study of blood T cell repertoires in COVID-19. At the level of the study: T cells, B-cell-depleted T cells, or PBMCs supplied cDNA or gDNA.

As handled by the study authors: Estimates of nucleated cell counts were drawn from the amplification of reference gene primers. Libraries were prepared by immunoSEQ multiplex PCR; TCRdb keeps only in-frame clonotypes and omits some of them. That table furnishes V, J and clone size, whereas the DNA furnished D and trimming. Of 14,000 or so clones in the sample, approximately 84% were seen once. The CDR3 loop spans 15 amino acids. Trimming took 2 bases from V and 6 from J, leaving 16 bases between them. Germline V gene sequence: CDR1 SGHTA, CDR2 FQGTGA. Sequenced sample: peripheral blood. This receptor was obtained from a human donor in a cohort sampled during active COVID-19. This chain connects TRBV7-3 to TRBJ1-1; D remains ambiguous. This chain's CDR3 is CASSLLGPQDSEAFF. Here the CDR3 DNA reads TGTGCCAGCAGCTTATTAGGCCCCCAGGACTCTGAAGCTTTCTTT. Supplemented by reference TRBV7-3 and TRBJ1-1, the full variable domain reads GAGVSQTPSNKVTEKGKYVELRCDPISGHTALYWYRQSLGQGPEFLIYFQGTGAADDSGLPNDRFFAVRPEGSVSTLKIQRTERGDSAVYLCASSLLGPQDSEAFFGQGTRLTVV.